A selection of T cell receptor beta chains follows, all from one sample in a study of cytomegalovirus exposure and HLA in healthy donors. The method was immunoSEQ multiplex PCR; TCRdb's version includes in-frame clones alone and lacks a portion of them. Among 150,000 to 200,000 clones listed, approximately 71% were seen once. Sequencing was performed on PBMCs. Receptors were obtained from a man younger than 40 in good health and CMV-seropositive. CDR3s include the opening cysteine and the closing phenylalanine or tryptophan. Each record gives: J gene, CDR3 length, V gene, clone size, D gene, CDR3 protein, CDR3 DNA. A D gene is named only where the DNA matches it firmly. Clone size, where shown, is once, few, many, or a class for clones that have expanded.

J gene: TRBJ1-1; CDR3 length: 14; V gene: TRBV30; clone size: NA; D gene: NA; CDR3 protein: CAWSGPAGNTEAFF; CDR3 DNA: TGTGCCTGGAGTGGGCCTGCGGGGAACACTGAAGCTTTCTTT
J gene: TRBJ1-5; CDR3 length: 15; V gene: TRBV19; clone size: once; D gene: TRBD1; CDR3 protein: CASSARTGGHQPQHF; CDR3 DNA: TGTGCCAGTAGTGCCAGGACAGGAGGGCATCAGCCCCAGCATTTT
J gene: TRBJ1-6; CDR3 length: 17; V gene: TRBV4-1; clone size: few; D gene: TRBD1; CDR3 protein: CASSQSWDRNYNSPLHF; CDR3 DNA: TGCGCCAGCAGCCAATCGTGGGACAGGAACTATAATTCACCCCTCCACTTT
J gene: TRBJ1-1; CDR3 length: 12; V gene: TRBV7-8; clone size: few; D gene: NA; CDR3 protein: CASSPVFAGAFF; CDR3 DNA: TGTGCCAGCAGCCCAGTTTTTGCGGGGGCTTTCTTT
J gene: TRBJ1-1; CDR3 length: 14; V gene: TRBV7-9; clone size: NA; D gene: NA; CDR3 protein: CSSRLTLVNTEAFF; CDR3 DNA: TGTTCCAGCAGACTGACACTGGTGAACACTGAAGCTTTCTTT
J gene: TRBJ1-3; CDR3 length: 16; V gene: TRBV19; clone size: NA; D gene: NA; CDR3 protein: CASSINRWNSGNTIYF; CDR3 DNA: TGTGCCAGTAGTATCAATCGGTGGAACAGCGGAAACACCATATATTTT
J gene: TRBJ2-4; CDR3 length: 15; V gene: TRBV7-2; clone size: NA; D gene: TRBD2; CDR3 protein: CASSSRFGGESIQYF; CDR3 DNA: TGTGCCAGCAGCTCCCGATTTGGGGGGGAGTCCATTCAGTACTTC
J gene: TRBJ2-5; CDR3 length: 13; V gene: TRBV6-6; clone size: NA; D gene: TRBD2; CDR3 protein: CASSLAGRQTQYF; CDR3 DNA: TGTGCCAGCAGTCTAGCGGGACGCCAGACCCAGTACTTC
J gene: TRBJ2-3; CDR3 length: 14; V gene: TRBV25-1; clone size: few; D gene: TRBD2; CDR3 protein: CASSEGAGGDTQYF; CDR3 DNA: TGTGCCAGCAGTGAGGGGGCGGGAGGGGATACGCAGTATTTT
J gene: TRBJ1-2; CDR3 length: 13; V gene: TRBV2; clone size: few; D gene: NA; CDR3 protein: CASSGGVIYGYTF; CDR3 DNA: TGTGCCAGCAGTGGTGGAGTTATCTATGGCTACACCTTC
J gene: TRBJ1-1; CDR3 length: 15; V gene: TRBV28; clone size: NA; D gene: TRBD1; CDR3 protein: CASSVGQFGGTEAFF; CDR3 DNA: TGTGCCAGCAGTGTGGGACAGTTTGGTGGCACTGAAGCTTTCTTT
J gene: TRBJ1-1; CDR3 length: 15; V gene: TRBV4-1; clone size: NA; D gene: NA; CDR3 protein: CASSQTIGVNTEAFF; CDR3 DNA: TGCGCCAGCAGCCAAACGATCGGGGTGAACACTGAAGCTTTCTTT
J gene: TRBJ1-1; CDR3 length: 14; V gene: TRBV7-9; clone size: few; D gene: NA; CDR3 protein: CASSLPSENTEAFF; CDR3 DNA: TGTGCCAGCAGCTTACCCTCAGAGAACACTGAAGCTTTCTTT
J gene: TRBJ2-5; CDR3 length: 16; V gene: TRBV11-2; clone size: NA; D gene: TRBD2; CDR3 protein: CASSQGLAIETETQYF; CDR3 DNA: TGTGCCAGCAGCCAGGGACTAGCGATTGAAACGGAGACCCAGTACTTC
J gene: TRBJ2-3; CDR3 length: 14; V gene: TRBV30; clone size: once; D gene: NA; CDR3 protein: CAWSQHGGTDTQYF; CDR3 DNA: TGTGCCTGGAGCCAACATGGTGGCACAGATACGCAGTATTTT
J gene: TRBJ2-3; CDR3 length: 16; V gene: TRBV11-2; clone size: NA; D gene: TRBD2; CDR3 protein: CASSLRSGANTDTQYF; CDR3 DNA: TGTGCCAGCAGCTTACGTAGCGGGGCCAACACAGATACGCAGTATTTT
J gene: TRBJ2-7; CDR3 length: 10; V gene: TRBV10-1; clone size: few; D gene: TRBD1; CDR3 protein: CAKLRGPVLF; CDR3 DNA: TGCGCCAAACTCAGGGGGCCGGTACTCTTC
J gene: TRBJ1-4; CDR3 length: 14; V gene: TRBV30; clone size: NA; D gene: TRBD1; CDR3 protein: CAWSIGQGYEKLFF; CDR3 DNA: TGTGCCTGGAGTATTGGACAGGGGTATGAAAAACTGTTTTTT
J gene: TRBJ1-1; CDR3 length: 17; V gene: TRBV7-9; clone size: NA; D gene: NA; CDR3 protein: CASSPGAPQGRDTEAFF; CDR3 DNA: TGTGCCAGCAGCCCCGGTGCCCCCCAGGGGAGGGACACTGAAGCTTTCTTT
J gene: TRBJ1-5; CDR3 length: 14; V gene: TRBV12-5; clone size: NA; D gene: NA; CDR3 protein: CASGFGQFNQPQHF; CDR3 DNA: TGTGCTAGTGGTTTTGGGCAGTTCAATCAGCCCCAGCATTTT
J gene: TRBJ2-1; CDR3 length: 14; V gene: TRBV5-6; clone size: NA; D gene: NA; CDR3 protein: CASSLRAGPDEQFF; CDR3 DNA: TGTGCCAGCAGCTTGCGCGCGGGGCCGGATGAGCAGTTCTTC
J gene: TRBJ1-2; CDR3 length: 15; V gene: TRBV7-2; clone size: NA; D gene: TRBD1; CDR3 protein: CASSSTGGLGYGYTF; CDR3 DNA: TGTGCCAGCAGCTCAACAGGGGGCCTGGGTTATGGCTACACCTTC
J gene: TRBJ1-5; CDR3 length: 13; V gene: TRBV6-1; clone size: NA; D gene: NA; CDR3 protein: CASSVEENQPQHF; CDR3 DNA: TGTGCCAGCAGTGTTGAGGAAAATCAGCCCCAGCATTTT
J gene: TRBJ2-1; CDR3 length: 15; V gene: TRBV10-1; clone size: NA; D gene: NA; CDR3 protein: CASSESGGGYNEQFF; CDR3 DNA: TGCGCCAGCAGTGAGTCGGGAGGGGGTTACAATGAGCAGTTCTTC
J gene: TRBJ1-4; CDR3 length: 15; V gene: TRBV28; clone size: NA; D gene: TRBD1; CDR3 protein: CASRGGTGQIEKLFF; CDR3 DNA: TGTGCCAGCAGGGGGGGGACAGGACAGATTGAAAAACTGTTTTTT
J gene: TRBJ2-1; CDR3 length: 17; V gene: TRBV7-3; clone size: NA; D gene: TRBD2; CDR3 protein: CASSPGPSGSYYNEQFF; CDR3 DNA: TGTGCCAGCAGCCCTGGCCCTAGCGGGAGTTACTACAATGAGCAGTTCTTC
J gene: TRBJ2-7; CDR3 length: 15; V gene: TRBV2; clone size: NA; D gene: TRBD2; CDR3 protein: CASVGTSGRAYEQYF; CDR3 DNA: TGTGCCAGCGTGGGGACTAGCGGGCGTGCCTACGAGCAGTACTTC
J gene: TRBJ2-1; CDR3 length: 14; V gene: TRBV5-1; clone size: NA; D gene: NA; CDR3 protein: CASRTESSYNEQFF; CDR3 DNA: TGCGCCAGCAGGACGGAGAGCTCCTACAATGAGCAGTTCTTC
J gene: TRBJ1-3; CDR3 length: 13; V gene: TRBV2; clone size: NA; D gene: NA; CDR3 protein: CASGGGAGNTIYF; CDR3 DNA: TGTGCCAGCGGAGGGGGGGCTGGAAACACCATATATTTT
J gene: TRBJ1-3; CDR3 length: 13; V gene: TRBV11-3; clone size: NA; D gene: NA; CDR3 protein: CASSLNSMGLPYF; CDR3 DNA: TGTGCCAGCAGCCTAAACTCTATGGGACTCCCGTATTTT
J gene: TRBJ2-5; CDR3 length: 16; V gene: TRBV5-1; clone size: NA; D gene: TRBD1; CDR3 protein: CASSYRQGINQETQYF; CDR3 DNA: TGCGCCAGCAGCTACAGACAGGGGATTAACCAAGAGACCCAGTACTTC
J gene: TRBJ1-3; CDR3 length: 15; V gene: TRBV10-2; clone size: NA; D gene: NA; CDR3 protein: CASSFRTASGNTIYF; CDR3 DNA: TGCGCCAGCAGTTTCAGGACAGCCTCTGGAAACACCATATATTTT
J gene: TRBJ2-5; CDR3 length: 15; V gene: TRBV4-1; clone size: NA; D gene: TRBD1; CDR3 protein: CASRGPGQGGETQYF; CDR3 DNA: TGCGCCAGCAGAGGGCCGGGACAGGGGGGGGAGACCCAGTACTTC
J gene: TRBJ2-5; CDR3 length: 15; V gene: TRBV5-1; clone size: NA; D gene: NA; CDR3 protein: CASSPSGRGEETQYF; CDR3 DNA: TGCGCCAGTTCCCCCAGCGGACGGGGAGAAGAGACCCAGTACTTC
J gene: TRBJ2-3; CDR3 length: 13; V gene: TRBV7-9; clone size: few; D gene: NA; CDR3 protein: CASSSGSTDTQYF; CDR3 DNA: TGTGCCAGCAGCAGCGGAAGCACAGATACGCAGTATTTT